Listed here are 10 T cell receptor beta chains from one sample, sequenced in a study of blood T cell repertoires in COVID-19. TCRdb's table, derived via immunoSEQ multiplex PCR, lists solely in-frame clones and lacks some. The table records a few hundred thousand clones, 82% of them present only once. The sample consisted of peripheral blood. The receptors shown here come from a woman younger than 30 with acute or convalescent COVID-19.

The chain joins TRBV18 to TRBJ2-2, with D possibly matching TRBD1 (6 bases). There are 14 residues in the CDR3. Trimming shortened V by 2 bases and J by 5 bases, and 9 bases separated the two germline ends. Germline CDR1 is KGHSH and CDR2 is LQKENI. The CDR3 is CASSPAGDTGELFF. Written as DNA, the CDR3 is TGTGCCAGCTCACCAGCAGGGGATACCGGGGAGCTGTTTTTT.

The CDR3 sequence: CASSQRTSGFADTQYF. The DNA of the CDR3 is TGTGCCAGCAGCCAGAGGACTAGCGGGTTTGCAGATACGCAGTATTTT. The rearrangement links TRBV7-6 to TRBJ2-3; 11 bases align to TRBD2. This CDR3 is built from 16 residues. J gave up 4 bases and V 5 bases, and 8 bases lay outside the gene matches. Germline V gene sequence: CDR1 SGHVS, CDR2 FNYEAQ.

The genes are TRBV11-3 and TRBJ2-3, with 8 bases lining up with TRBD2. J was trimmed by 7 bases and V by 4 bases; bases with no gene match: 13. The CDR3 consists of 16 residues. Per the germline V gene, CDR1 is SGHNT and CDR2 is YENEEA. CDR3 nucleotide sequence: TGTGCCAGCAGCTCAGGGACTAGTGGGGGTCTGTATACGCAGTATTTT. Its protein is CASSSGTSGGLYTQYF. The variable domain in full, with the rest retrieved from reference TRBV11-3 and TRBJ2-3, is EAGVVQSPRYKIIEKKQPVAFWCNPISGHNTLYWYLQNLGQGPELLIRYENEEAVDDSQLPKDRFSAERLKGVDSTLKIQPAELGDSAVYLCASSSGTSGGLYTQYFGPGTRLTVL.

This clone was counted a single time. The V gene is TRBV7-9, the J gene TRBJ1-2; perhaps TRBD1 as D (6 bases). Germline loops: CDR1 SEHNR, CDR2 FQNEAQ (reference sequence). The V end lost 6 bases, the J end lost 5 bases, and 19 bases lay between the germline ends. The CDR3 is 15 amino acids. The DNA for the CDR3 is TGTGCCAGCAGTCGGTTCACAACAGGGCTTTATGGCTACACCTTC. Translation: CASSRFTTGLYGYTF.

The chain has TRBV28 and TRBJ2-7; the D gene is possibly TRBD1 (6 bases). The CDR3 consists of 15 residues. Germline V gives CDR1 MDHEN, CDR2 SYDVKM. The germline V and J ends were trimmed by 5 bases and 0 bases, with 14 bases remaining between them. Here the CDR3 DNA reads TGTGCCAGCAGTACGACAGGTGGGAGCTCCTACGAGCAGTACTTC. Protein product: CASSTTGGSSYEQYF. Drawing the rest from reference TRBV28 and TRBJ2-7, the complete variable domain is DVKVTQSSRYLVKRTGEKVFLECVQDMDHENMFWYRQDPGLGLRLIYFSYDVKMKEKGDIPEGYSVSREKKERFSLILESASTNQTSMYLCASSTTGGSSYEQYFGPGTRLTVT.

V and J are TRBV11-2 and TRBJ2-1; no clear D gene. V was shortened by 5 bases and J by 6 bases, with 8 bases between the two germline ends. This CDR3 is 12 amino acids long. Germline V gene data show CDR1 as SGHAT and CDR2 as FQNNGV. Here the CDR3 DNA reads TGTGCCAGCAGCACCGACATCAATGAGCAGTTCTTC. Translated, it gives CASSTDINEQFF.

The CDR3: CASSLSGRADEQFF. In nucleotides, the CDR3 is TGTGCCAGCAGTTTAAGTGGGAGGGCCGATGAGCAGTTCTTC. The chain uses TRBV27 and TRBJ2-1, with TRBD2 identical over 7 bases. Germline V CDR1 and CDR2: MNHEY, SMNVEV (reference sequence). J was trimmed by 8 bases and V by 2 bases; bases with no gene match: 6. This CDR3 region has 14 residues.

The chain carries TRBV7-9 and TRBJ2-7, with D possibly matching TRBD2 (6 bases). Looked up from germline, CDR1 is SEHNR and CDR2 is FQNEAQ (reference sequence). The CDR3 is 15 residues long. Trimming left V 2 bases short and J 0 bases short, with 11 bases between. The CDR3 DNA reads as TGTGCCAGCAGCTTACCTCTCGGGAGCTCCTACGAGCAGTACTTC. Its protein product is CASSLPLGSSYEQYF.

The chain joins TRBV30 to TRBJ2-7; maybe TRBD2 (6 bases). The V gene's germline CDR1 is GTSNPN and CDR2 SVGIG (reference sequence). Trimming pared 8 bases from V and 1 base from J, leaving 12 bases between. The CDR3 runs 12 residues. The DNA of the CDR3 is TGTGCCCTCCTAGCGCGATCCTACGAGCAGTACTTC. This codes for CALLARSYEQYF.

CDR3 DNA sequence: TGTGCCAGCAGCCAAGATACGGGACAGGCCCCAACTAATGAAAAACTGTTTTTT. This encodes CASSQDTGQAPTNEKLFF. The chain uses TRBV3-1 (or the pseudogene TRBV3-2) and TRBJ1-4, with 8 bases identical to TRBD1. Losses at the gene ends were 0 bases for V and 0 bases for J; bases not matched to a gene: 6. The CDR3 spans 18 residues. Germline V gene sequence: CDR1 LGHDT, CDR2 YNNKEL (reference sequence).